A single sample is the source of the 14 T cell receptor beta chains below, sequenced in a study of OX40 agonist ivuxolimab in advanced cancers. Method: immunoSEQ multiplex PCR; TCRdb's copy keeps in-frame clones and lacks some. The data contain 100,000 or so clones, around 93% of them seen just once; the ten biggest clones take up roughly 0.56%. The sequenced sample was CD4+ or CD8+ T cells sorted from blood, obtained in a trial of the OX40 agonist ivuxolimab. The receptors were sampled from an adult with an advanced solid tumor such as melanoma, head and neck, liver or kidney cancer.

The V and J genes are TRBV5-1 and TRBJ2-2; 7 bases fit TRBD2. Germline V gives CDR1 SGHRS, CDR2 YFSETQ. The J segment lost 4 bases and the V segment lost 4 bases, leaving 10 bases of the junction unmatched. The CDR3 covers 16 residues. The CDR3 loop is CASSTLADPSTGELFF. As DNA, the CDR3 is TGCGCCAGCAGCACCCTAGCGGACCCGAGCACCGGGGAGCTGTTTTTT.

The chain couples TRBV28 to TRBJ1-2; D is undetermined. V gave up 5 bases and J gave up 8 bases, with 12 bases separating them. CDR3 length: 12 amino acids. Germline lookup yields CDR1 MDHEN and CDR2 SYDVKM. The CDR3 DNA sequence: TGTGCCAGCAGTCCCCTGACTGGAGGCTACACCTTC. Translation gives CASSPLTGGYTF.

The chain carries TRBV7-2 and TRBJ2-1; 7 nucleotides align to TRBD2. Germline loops: CDR1 SGHTA, CDR2 FQGNSA. The trim removed 6 bases at V and 2 bases at J, leaving 10 bases unmatched. The CDR3 consists of 16 residues. CDR3 amino acids: CASSSQSGATYNEQFF. The CDR3 region has the DNA TGTGCCAGCAGTTCACAAAGCGGGGCGACCTACAATGAGCAGTTCTTC.

The chain joins TRBV7-2 to TRBJ2-3; D perhaps matches TRBD2 (5 bases). The germline V and J ends were trimmed by 2 bases and 0 bases, with 12 bases remaining between them. This CDR3 contains 16 residues. Looked up from germline, CDR1 is SGHTA and CDR2 is FQGNSA. The CDR3 region is CASSLSRTGSTDTQYF. CDR3 DNA sequence: TGTGCCAGCAGCTTATCGCGGACGGGGAGCACAGATACGCAGTATTTT.

The chain employs TRBV15 and TRBJ1-1, with 9 bases that match TRBD1. The CDR3 has 15 residues. CDR1 and CDR2 from the germline V gene are LNHNV and YYDKDF (reference sequence). J gave up 5 bases and V 1 base, and 5 bases lay outside the gene matches. CDR3 sequence (DNA): TGTGCCACCAGCAGAGTAGACAGGGGGTATACTGAAGCTTTCTTT. As protein: CATSRVDRGYTEAFF.

The rearrangement uses TRBV7-2 and TRBJ2-1, with D maybe TRBD1 (5 bases). Per germline, CDR1 SGHTA and CDR2 FQGNSA. Trimming stripped 7 bases from V and 8 bases from J, with 18 bases between. The CDR3 has 14 residues. The CDR3 bases are TGTGCCAGCAACCGGGCCCCCGAAGGGGATGAGCAGTTCTTC. Its protein is CASNRAPEGDEQFF.

This chain uses TRBV9 with TRBJ2-2; TRBD1 aligns across 7 bases. Unmatched junction bases numbered 8, after V lost 3 bases and J lost 0 bases. Germline-derived CDR1 and CDR2 are SGDLS and YYNGEE. The CDR3 has 17 amino acids. The CDR3 bases are TGTGCCAGCAGCGGTCGGACAGGCACCACGAACACCGGGGAGCTGTTTTTT. It translates to CASSGRTGTTNTGELFF.

V usage is TRBV7-3 and J usage is TRBJ1-2, with D unclear. This CDR3 contains 15 residues. CDR1 is SGHTA, CDR2 FQGTGA, per germline. The V end lost 1 base, the J end lost 2 bases, and 11 bases lay between the germline ends. CDR3 loop: CASSLNPGENYGYTF. CDR3 coding DNA: TGTGCCAGCAGCTTAAATCCGGGTGAGAACTATGGCTACACCTTC.

CDR3 in DNA: TGTGCCAGCAGCGTAGGCCTAGCGGCTACCGGGGAGCTGTTTTTT. As protein: CASSVGLAATGELFF. J is TRBJ2-2 and V is TRBV9, with 7 bases that match TRBD2. CDR1 is SGDLS, CDR2 YYNGEE, per germline. The length of the CDR3 is 15 residues. V gave up 0 bases and J gave up 5 bases; unmatched junction bases: 4.

This sequence joins TRBV19 and TRBJ1-1; TRBD1 might be the D (6 bases). V shed 6 bases and J shed 4 bases, with 15 bases lying between them. The CDR3 is 14 amino acids. CDR1 is LNHDA and CDR2 is SQIVND in the germline V gene (reference sequence). CDR3 sequence reads: CASRYREGSTEAFF. CDR3 sequence (DNA): TGTGCCAGTAGATACAGGGAGGGAAGCACTGAAGCTTTCTTT.

The chain joins TRBV19 to TRBJ1-2; 10 positions match TRBD1. Germline V lookup: CDR1 LNHDA, CDR2 SQIVND (reference sequence). Trimming cost V 7 bases and J 2 bases; bases outside gene matches: 7. This CDR3 contains 15 residues. The CDR3, as DNA: TGTGCCAGTATTCGAGACAGGGGGCGAAACTATGGCTACACCTTC. Translating it yields CASIRDRGRNYGYTF.

The V and J genes are TRBV7-3 and TRBJ2-2; D might be TRBD2 (6 bases). The length of the CDR3 is 13 residues. V was clipped by 5 bases and J by 10 bases, with 14 bases between them. Germline CDR1 reads SGHTA; CDR2 reads FQGTGA. CDR3 amino acids: CASSHGSEEELFF. CDR3 bases: TGTGCCAGCAGCCACGGGAGCGAAGAGGAGCTGTTTTTT.

The chain is built from TRBV6-1 and TRBJ1-3; D is unclear. CDR1 is MNHNS, CDR2 SASEGT, per germline. This CDR3 has 13 residues. Trimming took 5 bases from V and 0 from J, leaving 5 bases between them. CDR3 protein: CASSTDSGNTIYF. For the CDR3, the DNA is TGTGCCAGCAGTACAGACTCTGGAAACACCATATATTTT.

This chain connects TRBV9 to TRBJ2-3; D is perhaps TRBD2 (6 bases). Germline V gene sequence: CDR1 SGDLS, CDR2 YYNGEE. There are 16 residues in the CDR3. V lost 3 bases to trimming and J lost 4 bases, with 18 bases between them. The CDR3 coding sequence is TGTGCCAGCAGCGCCGACGCGGGCGGGAATTCAGATACGCAGTATTTT. It is translated as CASSADAGGNSDTQYF. The full variable domain, in which reference TRBV9 and TRBJ2-3 provide the parts outside the CDR3, is DSGVTQTPKHLITATGQRVTLRCSPRSGDLSVYWYQQSLDQGLQFLIQYYNGEERAKGNILERFSAQQFPDLHSELNLSSLELGDSALYFCASSADAGGNSDTQYFGPGTRLTVL.